Here is one T cell receptor beta chain with its context. This sample is part of a study of blood T cell repertoires in COVID-19. At the level of the study: The United States, Italy and Spain provided the acute and convalescent COVID-19 samples. Nucleic acid was either cDNA or gDNA, and it came from T cells, B-cell-depleted T cells, or PBMCs.

Authors' analysis steps: Amplification from reference gene primers served as the basis for estimated nucleated cell counts. Data came from immunoSEQ multiplex PCR; TCRdb stores just in-frame clones and leaves some out. That table gives V, J and clone size, and the DNA gave D and trimming. The table lists 25,000 or so clones, 94% of them singletons. This CDR3 comprises 14 residues. Trimming left V 0 bases short and J 7 bases short, with 13 bases between. The germline V gene has CDR1 SGDLS and CDR2 YYNGEE. The genes are TRBV9 and TRBJ1-1; a possible D gene is TRBD1 (6 bases). This TCR was recovered from a woman between 45 and 65 years old with active COVID-19. The sequenced sample was peripheral blood. The CDR3: CASSVAPLDSEAFF. The CDR3 DNA is TGTGCCAGCAGCGTAGCTCCCTTGGACAGTGAAGCTTTCTTT.